The rows below give T cell receptor beta chains drawn from one sample of a study of radiation and T cells in renal cell carcinoma. The method was immunoSEQ multiplex PCR; TCRdb's version includes in-frame clones alone and lacks a portion of them. The data hold roughly 130,000 clones, with around 89% observed a single time. The source material was blood, sampled from a patient whose treatment included radiotherapy and nephrectomy. These receptors originate from a woman in her seventies with renal cell carcinoma. Each CDR3 is given with its conserved first and last residue. Fields, in order: V gene, clone size, CDR3 length, J gene, D gene, CDR3 protein, CDR3 DNA. The D gene is left open where the match is weak. Size is omitted from some rows. Given values are once, few, many or a class for expanded clones.

TRBV6-5	-	16	TRBJ2-3	TRBD2	CASSSPPSGGAYTQYF	TGTGCCAGCAGTTCGCCCCCTAGCGGGGGGGCATATACGCAGTATTTT
TRBV30	-	13	TRBJ1-4	-	CAWSVLGGEKLFF	TGTGCCTGGAGTGTACTCGGAGGGGAAAAACTGTTTTTT
TRBV5-1	-	15	TRBJ2-5	TRBD2	CASSLGTSGGETQYF	TGCGCCAGCAGCTTGGGGACTAGCGGGGGAGAGACCCAGTACTTC
TRBV7-2	once	13	TRBJ2-5	TRBD1	CASSFTGVETQYF	TGTGCCAGCAGCTTCACAGGGGTTGAGACCCAGTACTTC
TRBV4-1	-	16	TRBJ2-1	TRBD2	CASSQDGSGVNNEQFF	TGCGCCAGCAGCCAAGATGGTAGCGGGGTTAACAATGAGCAGTTCTTC
TRBV14	-	15	TRBJ2-1	-	CASRRSGSSYNEQFF	TGTGCCAGCCGAAGGTCAGGGTCCTCCTACAATGAGCAGTTCTTC
TRBV5-6	-	16	TRBJ1-2	-	CASSLITVQSGYGYTF	TGTGCCAGCAGCTTGATAACTGTCCAAAGCGGCTATGGCTACACCTTC
TRBV19	-	15	TRBJ1-2	-	CASSARDGKRGGYTF	TGTGCCAGTAGTGCCCGGGACGGTAAGCGGGGTGGCTACACCTTC
TRBV7-9	-	12	TRBJ2-1	TRBD1	CASSLPGQEAFF	TGTGCCAGCAGCTTACCTGGACAGGAGGCGTTCTTC
TRBV2	-	14	TRBJ1-5	-	CASSDKPLNQPQHF	TGTGCCAGCAGTGACAAGCCCCTCAATCAGCCCCAGCATTTT
TRBV4-2	-	15	TRBJ2-2	-	CASSQELPNTGELFF	TGTGCCAGCAGCCAAGAGCTGCCGAACACCGGGGAGCTGTTTTTT
TRBV4-2	-	15	TRBJ1-1	TRBD1	CASSRNRGLGTEAFF	TGTGCCAGCAGCCGGAACAGGGGGCTTGGCACTGAAGCTTTCTTT
TRBV28	-	16	TRBJ2-7	-	CASRGRRRGWSYEQYF	TGTGCCAGCAGGGGACGACGGAGGGGGTGGTCCTACGAGCAGTACTTC
TRBV28	-	15	TRBJ1-1	-	CASSLGGYGNTEAFF	TGTGCCAGCAGCCTAGGGGGGTATGGGAACACTGAAGCTTTCTTT
TRBV6-1	once	15	TRBJ2-2	TRBD1	CASSVLQGAPGELFF	TGTGCCAGCAGTGTTTTACAGGGGGCTCCCGGGGAGCTGTTTTTT
TRBV7-2	-	15	TRBJ2-1	TRBD2	CASSRKRGLYNEQFF	TGTGCCAGCAGCCGGAAGCGGGGGCTCTACAATGAGCAGTTCTTC
TRBV28	-	16	TRBJ2-7	-	CASSFSGSGRPYEQYF	TGTGCCAGCAGTTTTAGTGGATCGGGACGGCCCTACGAGCAGTACTTC
TRBV6-1	-	13	TRBJ1-1	-	CASSEAVNTEAFF	TGTGCCAGCAGTGAAGCAGTGAACACTGAAGCTTTCTTT
TRBV11-1	-	15	TRBJ2-7	TRBD2	CASSKTSGGNYEQYF	TGTGCCAGCAGCAAAACTAGCGGGGGAAACTACGAGCAGTACTTC
TRBV6-5	-	11	TRBJ1-4	-	CASRFLDKLFF	TGTGCCAGCAGATTTCTGGATAAACTGTTTTTT
TRBV30	-	16	TRBJ1-6	-	CAWSWAGFSYNSPLHF	TGTGCCTGGAGTTGGGCAGGGTTCTCCTATAATTCACCCCTCCACTTT
TRBV4-3	-	16	TRBJ1-4	-	CASSQSLVGIGEKLFF	TGCGCCAGCAGCCAATCTCTTGTCGGAATAGGTGAAAAACTGTTTTTT
TRBV13	-	15	TRBJ1-1	TRBD1	CASSYDRVRYTEAFF	TGTGCCAGCAGCTATGACAGGGTCCGATACACTGAAGCTTTCTTT
TRBV5-1	-	15	TRBJ1-1	-	CASSRIQGSVPEAFF	TGCGCCAGCAGCAGAATACAGGGTTCTGTCCCTGAAGCTTTCTTT
TRBV29-1	-	13	TRBJ2-7	TRBD1	CSVERGPVGEQYF	TGCAGCGTTGAAAGGGGGCCGGTGGGTGAGCAGTACTTC
TRBV5-4	-	13	TRBJ1-1	-	CASSLEMNTEAFF	TGTGCCAGCAGCTTGGAGATGAACACTGAAGCTTTCTTT
TRBV7-7	once	13	TRBJ2-1	-	CASSSSTGNEQFF	TGTGCTAGCAGCTCATCTACAGGCAATGAGCAGTTCTTC
TRBV6-4	once	14	TRBJ1-2	-	CASSDPALGGGYTF	TGTGCCAGCAGTGACCCAGCCTTGGGAGGCGGCTACACCTTC
TRBV30	-	14	TRBJ1-1	-	CAWSVRGGDTEAFF	TGTGCCTGGAGTGTACGCGGTGGAGACACTGAAGCTTTCTTT
TRBV7-2	-	14	TRBJ1-4	TRBD1	CASSLGRGAEKLFF	TGTGCCAGCAGCTTGGGCAGGGGGGCGGAAAAACTGTTTTTT
TRBV15	-	15	TRBJ1-2	TRBD1	CATSREDRVLGGYTF	TGTGCCACCAGCAGAGAGGACAGGGTCTTAGGTGGCTACACCTTC
TRBV13	-	14	TRBJ1-5	-	CASSPPGSNQPQHF	TGTGCCAGCAGCCCCCCCGGTAGCAATCAGCCCCAGCATTTT
TRBV6-5	-	15	TRBJ1-2	-	CASSYGAGENYGYTF	TGTGCCAGCAGTTACGGTGCGGGGGAAAACTATGGCTACACCTTC
TRBV15	-	14	TRBJ2-3	-	CATSRDQATDTQYF	TGTGCCACCAGCAGAGATCAGGCCACAGATACGCAGTATTTT
TRBV2	-	13	TRBJ1-2	-	CASSESFNYGYTF	TGTGCCAGCAGCGAGAGTTTTAACTATGGCTACACCTTC
TRBV7-2	-	14	TRBJ2-3	-	CASSLESGTDTQYF	TGTGCCAGCAGCTTAGAAAGTGGTACAGATACGCAGTATTTT
TRBV6-1	-	13	TRBJ1-2	-	CASSETVNRGYTF	TGTGCCAGCAGTGAAACAGTCAACAGGGGCTACACCTTC
TRBV30	-	15	TRBJ1-3	-	CAWTGGASSGNTIYF	TGTGCCTGGACGGGGGGTGCCAGCTCTGGAAACACCATATATTTT
TRBV7-2	-	13	TRBJ2-5	-	CASSLAGKETQYF	TGTGCCAGCAGCTTAGCCGGAAAAGAGACCCAGTACTTC
TRBV19	-	15	TRBJ1-4	-	CASSTTLPRNEKLFF	TGTGCCAGTAGTACCACACTTCCACGAAATGAAAAACTGTTTTTT
TRBV11-2	once	15	TRBJ2-6	-	CAGSRGPSGANVLTF	TGTGCCGGTAGCAGGGGACCATCTGGGGCCAACGTCCTGACTTTC
TRBV6-1	-	15	TRBJ1-6	TRBD1	CASQEQGVYNSPLHF	TGTGCCAGCCAGGAACAGGGGGTTTATAATTCACCCCTCCACTTT
TRBV13	-	15	TRBJ1-5	-	CASSLLGYVVQPQHF	TGTGCCAGCAGCTTGTTGGGGTATGTGGTTCAGCCCCAGCATTTT
TRBV4-2	-	16	TRBJ1-1	-	CASSQDNRLMNTEAFF	TGTGCCAGCAGCCAAGATAACCGCTTAATGAACACTGAAGCTTTCTTT
TRBV28	-	15	TRBJ1-2	-	CASSLWDSANYGYTF	TGTGCCAGCAGTTTATGGGACAGTGCTAACTATGGCTACACCTTC
TRBV11-3	once	13	TRBJ2-1	-	CASSLEPLNEQFF	TGTGCCAGCAGCTTAGAGCCCCTAAATGAGCAGTTCTTC
TRBV7-2	-	14	TRBJ2-1	-	CASSFRGSYNEQFF	TGTGCCAGCAGCTTCCGGGGCTCCTACAATGAGCAGTTCTTC
TRBV7-8	-	13	TRBJ1-2	-	CASSLVPGHDYTF	TGTGCCAGCAGCTTAGTTCCGGGGCATGACTACACCTTC
TRBV15	-	13	TRBJ2-5	-	CATSRGNQETQYF	TGTGCCACCAGCAGGGGCAACCAAGAGACCCAGTACTTC
TRBV5-3	-	15	TRBJ1-2	TRBD1	CARSFFRGTNYGYTF	TGTGCCAGAAGCTTTTTCAGGGGGACTAACTATGGCTACACCTTC
TRBV11-2	-	16	TRBJ1-1	-	CASSLEARSLNTEAFF	TGTGCCAGCAGCTTAGAGGCCCGGAGTCTGAACACTGAAGCTTTCTTT
TRBV19	-	13	TRBJ1-4	-	CASSPQGIEKLFF	TGTGCCAGTAGTCCGCAGGGGATTGAAAAACTGTTTTTT
TRBV7-2	-	12	TRBJ2-5	-	CASSSTGETQYF	TGTGCCAGCAGCTCTACCGGGGAGACCCAGTACTTC